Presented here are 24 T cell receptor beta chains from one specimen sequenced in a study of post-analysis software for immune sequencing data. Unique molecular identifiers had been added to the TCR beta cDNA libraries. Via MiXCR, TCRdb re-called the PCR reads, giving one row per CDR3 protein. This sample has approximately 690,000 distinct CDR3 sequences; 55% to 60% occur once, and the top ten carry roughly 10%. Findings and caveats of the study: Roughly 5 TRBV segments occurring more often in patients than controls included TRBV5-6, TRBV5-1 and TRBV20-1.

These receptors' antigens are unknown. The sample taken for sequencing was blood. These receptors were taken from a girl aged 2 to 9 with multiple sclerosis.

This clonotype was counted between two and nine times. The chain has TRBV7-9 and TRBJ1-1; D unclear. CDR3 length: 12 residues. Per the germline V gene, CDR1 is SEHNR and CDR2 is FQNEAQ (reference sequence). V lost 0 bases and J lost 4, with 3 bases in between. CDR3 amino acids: CASSLALTEAFF. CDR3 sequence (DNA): TGTGCCAGCAGCTTAGCCCTCACTGAAGCTTTCTTT.

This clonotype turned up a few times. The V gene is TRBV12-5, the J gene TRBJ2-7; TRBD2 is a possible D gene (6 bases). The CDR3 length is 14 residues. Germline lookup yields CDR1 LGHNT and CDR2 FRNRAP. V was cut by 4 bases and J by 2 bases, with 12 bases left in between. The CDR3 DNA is TGTGCTAGTGGTTCCGCCGGGGGAACCTACGAGCAGTACTTC. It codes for CASGSAGGTYEQYF. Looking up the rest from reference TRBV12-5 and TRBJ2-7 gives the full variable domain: DARVTQTPRHKVTEMGQEVTMRCQPILGHNTVFWYRQTMMQGLELLAYFRNRAPLDDSGMPKDRFSAEMPDATLATLKIQPSEPRDSAVYFCASGSAGGTYEQYFGPGTRLTVT.

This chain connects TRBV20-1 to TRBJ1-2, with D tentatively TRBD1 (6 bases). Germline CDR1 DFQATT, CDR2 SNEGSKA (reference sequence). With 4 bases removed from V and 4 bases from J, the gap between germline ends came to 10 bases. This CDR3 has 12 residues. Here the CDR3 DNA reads TGCAGTGCTAATCGGGGGCTCTATGGCTACACCTTC. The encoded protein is CSANRGLYGYTF.

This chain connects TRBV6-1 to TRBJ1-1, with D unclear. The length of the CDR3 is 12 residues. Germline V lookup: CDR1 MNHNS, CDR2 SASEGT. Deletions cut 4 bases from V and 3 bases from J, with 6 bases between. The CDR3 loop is CASSAVYTEAFF. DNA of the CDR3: TGTGCCAGCAGTGCGGTCTACACTGAAGCTTTCTTT.

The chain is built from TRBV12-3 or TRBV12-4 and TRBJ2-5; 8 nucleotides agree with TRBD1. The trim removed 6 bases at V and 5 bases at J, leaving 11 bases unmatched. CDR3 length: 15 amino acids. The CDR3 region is CASSRTGGLVETQYF. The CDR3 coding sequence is TGTGCCAGCAGCCGCACAGGGGGGCTGGTGGAGACCCAGTACTTC.

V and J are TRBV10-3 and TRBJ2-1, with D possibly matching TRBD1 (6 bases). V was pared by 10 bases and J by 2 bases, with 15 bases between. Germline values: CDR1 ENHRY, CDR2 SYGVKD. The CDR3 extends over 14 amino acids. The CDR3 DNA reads TGTGCCAGCCTAGGACAGCCCGCCTACAATGAGCAGTTCTTC. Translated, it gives CASLGQPAYNEQFF.

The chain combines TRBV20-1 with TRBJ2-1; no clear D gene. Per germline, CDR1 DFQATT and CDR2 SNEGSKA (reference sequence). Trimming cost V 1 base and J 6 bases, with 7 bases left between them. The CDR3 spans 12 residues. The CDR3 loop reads CSARGQLNEQFF. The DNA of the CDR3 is TGCAGTGCTAGAGGGCAGCTCAATGAGCAGTTCTTC.

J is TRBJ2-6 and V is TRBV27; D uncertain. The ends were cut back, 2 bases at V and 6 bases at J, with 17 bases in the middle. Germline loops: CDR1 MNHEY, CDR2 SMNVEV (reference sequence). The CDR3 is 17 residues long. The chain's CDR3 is CASSLASAPLEANVLTF. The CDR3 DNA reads TGTGCCAGCAGTTTAGCAAGCGCCCCCCTTGAGGCCAACGTCCTGACTTTC. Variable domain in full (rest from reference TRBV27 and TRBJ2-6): EAQVTQNPRYLITVTGKKLTVTCSQNMNHEYMSWYRQDPGLGLRQIYYSMNVEVTDKGDVPEGYKVSRKEKRNFPLILESPSPNQTSLYFCASSLASAPLEANVLTFGAGSRLTVL.

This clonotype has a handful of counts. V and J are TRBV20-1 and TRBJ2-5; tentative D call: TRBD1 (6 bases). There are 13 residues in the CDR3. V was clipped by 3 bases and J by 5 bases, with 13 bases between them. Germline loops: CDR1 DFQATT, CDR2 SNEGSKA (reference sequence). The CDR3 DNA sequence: TGCAGTGCTAGGCACAGGGCCGGGGAGACCCAGTACTTC. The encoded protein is CSARHRAGETQYF.

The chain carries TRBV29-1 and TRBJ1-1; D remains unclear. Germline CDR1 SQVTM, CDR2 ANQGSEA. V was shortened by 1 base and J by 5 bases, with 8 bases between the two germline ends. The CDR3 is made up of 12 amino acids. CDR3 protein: CSVEAGGTEAFF. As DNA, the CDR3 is TGCAGCGTTGAAGCGGGCGGGACTGAAGCTTTCTTT. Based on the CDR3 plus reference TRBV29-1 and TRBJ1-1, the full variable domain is SAVISQKPSRDICQRGTSLTIQCQVDSQVTMMFWYRQQPGQSLTLIATANQGSEATYESGFVIDKFPISRPNLTFSTLTVSNMSPEDSSIYLCSVEAGGTEAFFGQGTRLTVV.

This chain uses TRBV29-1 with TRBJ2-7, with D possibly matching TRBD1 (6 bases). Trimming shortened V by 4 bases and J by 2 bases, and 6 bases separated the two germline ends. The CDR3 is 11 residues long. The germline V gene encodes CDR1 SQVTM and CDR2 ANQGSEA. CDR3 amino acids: CSVGTAYEQYF. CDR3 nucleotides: TGCAGCGTTGGGACAGCCTACGAGCAGTACTTC.

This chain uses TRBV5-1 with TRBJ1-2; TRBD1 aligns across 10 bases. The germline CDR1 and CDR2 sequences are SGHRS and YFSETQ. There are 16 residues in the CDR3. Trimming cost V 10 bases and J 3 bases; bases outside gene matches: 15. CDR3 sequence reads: CASAGTGARSHYGYTF. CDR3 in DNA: TGCGCCTCGGCCGGGACAGGGGCACGGAGCCACTATGGCTACACCTTC.

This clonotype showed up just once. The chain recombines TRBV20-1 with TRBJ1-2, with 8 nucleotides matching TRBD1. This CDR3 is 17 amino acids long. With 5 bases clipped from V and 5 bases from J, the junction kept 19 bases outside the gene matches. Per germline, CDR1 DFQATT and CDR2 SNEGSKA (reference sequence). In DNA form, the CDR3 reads TGCAGTGCTCCGACCTGGGGAACAGGGGGAGAGGTTTATGGCTACACCTTC. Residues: CSAPTWGTGGEVYGYTF.

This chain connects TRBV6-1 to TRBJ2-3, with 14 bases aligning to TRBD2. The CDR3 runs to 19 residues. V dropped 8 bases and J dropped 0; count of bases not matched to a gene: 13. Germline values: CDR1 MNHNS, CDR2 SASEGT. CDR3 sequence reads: CASWNPGTSGGLSTDTQYF. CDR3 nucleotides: TGTGCCAGCTGGAACCCCGGGACTAGCGGGGGACTAAGCACAGATACGCAGTATTTT.

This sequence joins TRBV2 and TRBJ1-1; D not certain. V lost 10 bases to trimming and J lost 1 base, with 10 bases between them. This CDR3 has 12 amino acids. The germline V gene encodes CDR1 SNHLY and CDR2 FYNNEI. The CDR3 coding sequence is TGTGCCACTTCGGAGACGAACACTGAAGCTTTCTTT. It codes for CATSETNTEAFF.

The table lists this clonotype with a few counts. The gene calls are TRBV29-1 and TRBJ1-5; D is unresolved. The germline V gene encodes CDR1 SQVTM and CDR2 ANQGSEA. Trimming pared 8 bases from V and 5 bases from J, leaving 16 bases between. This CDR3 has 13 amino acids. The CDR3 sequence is CSPGLKVDQPQHF. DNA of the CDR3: TGCAGCCCCGGGCTCAAAGTCGATCAGCCCCAGCATTTT. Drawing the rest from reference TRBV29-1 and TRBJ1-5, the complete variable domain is SAVISQKPSRDICQRGTSLTIQCQVDSQVTMMFWYRQQPGQSLTLIATANQGSEATYESGFVIDKFPISRPNLTFSTLTVSNMSPEDSSIYLCSPGLKVDQPQHFGDGTRLSIL.

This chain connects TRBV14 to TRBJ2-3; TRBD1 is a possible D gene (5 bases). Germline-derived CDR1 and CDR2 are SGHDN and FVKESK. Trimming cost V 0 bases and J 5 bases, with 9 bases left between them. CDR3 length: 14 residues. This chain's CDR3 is CASSQEVDRDTQYF. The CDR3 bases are TGTGCCAGCAGCCAAGAAGTCGACAGAGATACGCAGTATTTT. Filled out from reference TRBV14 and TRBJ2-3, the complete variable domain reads EAGVTQFPSHSVIEKGQTVTLRCDPISGHDNLYWYRRVMGKEIKFLLHFVKESKQDESGMPNNRFLAERTGGTYSTLKVQPAELEDSGVYFCASSQEVDRDTQYFGPGTRLTVL.

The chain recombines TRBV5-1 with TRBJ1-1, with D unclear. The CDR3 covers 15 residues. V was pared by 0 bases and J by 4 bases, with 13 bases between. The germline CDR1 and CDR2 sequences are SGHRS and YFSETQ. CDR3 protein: CASSLAGSWVTEAFF. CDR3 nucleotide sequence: TGCGCCAGCAGCTTGGCGGGCTCATGGGTCACTGAAGCTTTCTTT.

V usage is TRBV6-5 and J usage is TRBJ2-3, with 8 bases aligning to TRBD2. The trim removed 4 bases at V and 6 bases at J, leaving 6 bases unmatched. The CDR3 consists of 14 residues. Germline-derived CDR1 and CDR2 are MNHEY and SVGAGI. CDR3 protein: CASSFERESDTQYF. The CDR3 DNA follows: TGTGCCAGCAGTTTTGAGCGGGAGAGCGATACGCAGTATTTT.

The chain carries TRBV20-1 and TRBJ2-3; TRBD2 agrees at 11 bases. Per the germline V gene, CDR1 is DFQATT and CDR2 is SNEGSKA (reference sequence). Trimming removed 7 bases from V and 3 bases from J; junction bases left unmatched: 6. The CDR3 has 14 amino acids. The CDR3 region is CSGTTSGITDTQYF. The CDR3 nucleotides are TGCAGTGGTACGACTAGCGGGATTACAGATACGCAGTATTTT.

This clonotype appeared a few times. This CDR3 is CASRPSPGYEQYF. CDR3 nucleotide sequence: TGTGCCAGCCGTCCTTCCCCGGGCTACGAGCAGTACTTC. This chain links TRBV28 with TRBJ2-7; D remains unclear. This CDR3 region has 13 residues. V lost 8 bases to trimming and J lost 3 bases, with 14 bases between them. Germline V gene sequence: CDR1 MDHEN, CDR2 SYDVKM.

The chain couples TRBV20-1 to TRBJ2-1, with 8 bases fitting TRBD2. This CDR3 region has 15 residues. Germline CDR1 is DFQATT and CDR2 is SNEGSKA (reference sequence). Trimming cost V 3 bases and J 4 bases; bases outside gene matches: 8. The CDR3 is CSASYAAGGYNEQFF. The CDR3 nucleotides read TGCAGTGCTAGTTACGCCGCGGGGGGATACAATGAGCAGTTCTTC.

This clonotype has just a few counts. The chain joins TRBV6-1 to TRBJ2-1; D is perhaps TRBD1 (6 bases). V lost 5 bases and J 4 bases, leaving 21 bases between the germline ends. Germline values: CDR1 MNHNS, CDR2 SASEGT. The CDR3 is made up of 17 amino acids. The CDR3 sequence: CASSPMLGRGTYNEQFF. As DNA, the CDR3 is TGTGCCAGCAGTCCCATGCTAGGTAGGGGGACATACAATGAGCAGTTCTTC.

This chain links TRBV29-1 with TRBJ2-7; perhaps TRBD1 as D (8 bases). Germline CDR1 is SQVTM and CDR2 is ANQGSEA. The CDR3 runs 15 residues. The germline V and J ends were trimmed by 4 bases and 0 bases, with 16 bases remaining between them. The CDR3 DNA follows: TGCAGCGTTGCGGGGGGACAGGACTCCTCCTACGAGCAGTACGTC. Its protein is CSVAGGQDSSYEQYV.